These 14 T cell receptor beta chains were sequenced from one sample in a study of T cell responses to AZD1222 COVID-19 vaccine. The assay was immunoSEQ multiplex PCR, and TCRdb's table has in-frame clones only and misses some. Of tens of thousands of clones in the sample, roughly 90% are singletons; the top ten hold 15% to 20%. Material: peripheral blood, obtained on day 0 of AZD1222 vaccination. All receptors derive from an adult in good health.

The chain joins TRBV13 to TRBJ2-7; 8 nucleotides line up with TRBD2. The V gene end was trimmed by 1 base and the J gene end by 0 bases; junction bases not matched to a gene: 5. Germline CDR1 reads PRHDT; CDR2 reads FYEKMQ (reference sequence). CDR3 size: 16 residues. CDR3 nucleotides: TGTGCCAGCAGCTTAGTCTCACTAGCGGACTCCTACGAGCAGTACTTC. Translation: CASSLVSLADSYEQYF. Using reference TRBV13 and TRBJ2-7 for the parts outside the CDR3, the full variable domain is AAGVIQSPRHLIKEKRETATLKCYPIPRHDTVYWYQQGPGQDPQFLISFYEKMQSDKGSIPDRFSAQQFSDYHSELNMSSLELGDSALYFCASSLVSLADSYEQYFGPGTRLTVT.

CDR3 sequence: CASRPTGTSGNTIYF. In DNA form, the CDR3 reads TGTGCCAGCCGACCTACCGGGACCTCTGGAAACACCATATATTTT. The gene calls are TRBV27 and TRBJ1-3, with D possibly TRBD1 on 5 matching bases. The CDR3 covers 15 residues. Germline-derived CDR1 and CDR2 are MNHEY and SMNVEV (reference sequence). Deletions cut 8 bases from V and 0 bases from J, with 14 bases between.

The V gene is TRBV19, the J gene TRBJ2-3, with 8 positions matching TRBD1. V dropped 3 bases and J dropped 3; count of bases not matched to a gene: 14. The CDR3 contains 18 residues. Germline CDR1 LNHDA, CDR2 SQIVND (reference sequence). DNA for the CDR3: TGTGCCAGTAGTATGTTGGTGAGGACAGGGAGGTTGACAGATACGCAGTATTTT. It specifies CASSMLVRTGRLTDTQYF.

The J gene is TRBJ2-7, the V gene TRBV15, with 8 bases lining up with TRBD1. CDR3 length equals 16 residues. With V trimmed by 2 bases and J by 5 bases, 11 bases remained unmatched. Looked up from germline, CDR1 is LNHNV and CDR2 is YYDKDF (reference sequence). The CDR3 region is CATSRYPYRTGNEQYF. As DNA, the CDR3 is TGTGCCACCAGCAGATACCCATACCGGACAGGGAACGAGCAGTACTTC.

The CDR3 DNA sequence: TGCAGCGTTGGGGCTGGACAGGGGGACGTCTACACCTTC. The encoded protein is CSVGAGQGDVYTF. The rearrangement uses TRBV29-1 and TRBJ1-2, with 10 bases fitting TRBD1. The V segment lost 4 bases and the J segment 10 bases; nucleotides outside the gene matches: 9. Germline V CDR1 and CDR2: SQVTM, ANQGSEA. This CDR3 spans 13 amino acids. The entire variable domain, with the rest obtained from reference TRBV29-1 and TRBJ1-2, is as follows: SAVISQKPSRDICQRGTSLTIQCQVDSQVTMMFWYRQQPGQSLTLIATANQGSEATYESGFVIDKFPISRPNLTFSTLTVSNMSPEDSSIYLCSVGAGQGDVYTFGSGTRLTVV.

The chain combines TRBV6-5 with TRBJ2-1, with 11 bases aligning to TRBD2. The length of the CDR3 is 15 residues. Unmatched junction bases numbered 14, after V lost 10 bases and J lost 9 bases. The germline gives CDR1 MNHEY, CDR2 SVGAGI. CDR3 in amino acids: CATMEELAGVSEQFF. CDR3 nucleotide sequence: TGTGCCACCATGGAGGAACTAGCGGGAGTCTCTGAGCAGTTCTTC.

The DNA for the CDR3 is TGTGCCAGCAGTGAGGGTGGGGTTAGTCGTCAGTACTTC. Its translation is CASSEGGVSRQYF. V is TRBV25-1 and J is TRBJ2-7, with D uncertain. V was shortened by 3 bases and J by 10 bases, with 16 bases between the two germline ends. This CDR3 region has 13 residues. Germline CDR1 and CDR2: MGHDK and SYGVNS.

The genes are TRBV27 and TRBJ1-2, with 10 nucleotides matching TRBD1. Per the germline V gene, CDR1 is MNHEY and CDR2 is SMNVEV (reference sequence). This CDR3 is built from 14 residues. The V gene end was trimmed by 5 bases and the J gene end by 8 bases; junction bases not matched to a gene: 8. Here the CDR3 reads CASSPLDRGKGYTF. The CDR3 DNA reads TGTGCCAGCAGTCCCCTGGACAGGGGGAAGGGCTACACCTTC.

This clone was seen once. Different DNA sequences within this sample yield the same CDR3. The V gene is TRBV10-2, the J gene TRBJ1-5, with 9 positions matching TRBD1. The CDR3 has 15 residues. Germline-derived CDR1 and CDR2 are WSHSY and SAAADI. J was trimmed by 7 bases and V by 0 bases; bases with no gene match: 4. The CDR3 protein is CASSESTGGGQPQHF. CDR3 nucleotides: TGCGCCAGCAGTGAGTCGACAGGGGGGGGACAGCCCCAGCATTTT.

The V call is TRBV7-6, the J call TRBJ1-4; D is undetermined. Trimming removed 5 bases at V and 6 bases at J, with 4 bases between. From germline, CDR1 is SGHVS and CDR2 FNYEAQ. This CDR3 has 11 amino acids. CDR3 nucleotide sequence: TGTGCCAGCAGCCCCGATGAAAAACTGTTTTTT. Protein product: CASSPDEKLFF. The whole variable domain, remainder taken from reference TRBV7-6 and TRBJ1-4, is GAGVSQSPRYKVTKRGQDVALRCDPISGHVSLYWYRQALGQGPEFLTYFNYEAQQDKSGLPNDRFSAERPEGSISTLTIQRTEQRDSAMYRCASSPDEKLFFGSGTQLSVL.

This rearrangement joins TRBV5-1 to TRBJ1-1; 7 bases match TRBD1. Trimming took 4 bases from V and 5 from J; bases not matched to a gene: 14. The CDR3 consists of 16 residues. Per germline, CDR1 SGHRS and CDR2 YFSETQ. CDR3 coding DNA: TGCGCCAGCAGCCCAGGCTCCGGGTCCAGGGGGACTGAAGCTTTCTTT. Translation gives CASSPGSGSRGTEAFF.

The V call is TRBV15, the J call TRBJ2-4; D ambiguous. The germline CDR1 and CDR2 sequences are LNHNV and YYDKDF (reference sequence). There are 14 residues in the CDR3. Trimming stripped 5 bases from V and 0 bases from J, with 8 bases between. This CDR3 is CATSGSLAKNIQYF. The CDR3, as DNA: TGTGCCACCAGCGGGTCTTTAGCCAAAAACATTCAGTACTTC.

This chain joins TRBV5-1 and TRBJ1-3; no firm D call. The length of the CDR3 is 16 residues. Germline assignment: CDR1 SGHRS and CDR2 YFSETQ. The V end lost 0 bases, the J end lost 0 bases, and 10 bases lay between the germline ends. CDR3 bases: TGCGCCAGCAGCTTGGCACCCCGCACCTCTGGAAACACCATATATTTT. Translation gives CASSLAPRTSGNTIYF.

CDR3 amino acids: CASSFQAGDGKLFF. Written as DNA, the CDR3 is TGTGCCAGCAGCTTCCAGGCAGGGGACGGAAAACTGTTTTTT. The chain links TRBV7-3 to TRBJ1-4; D is possibly TRBD1 (6 bases). The CDR3 has 14 residues. The germline V and J ends were trimmed by 3 bases and 10 bases, with 15 bases remaining between them. Per the germline V gene, CDR1 is SGHTA and CDR2 is FQGTGA.